Presented here are 2 T cell receptor beta chains from one specimen sequenced in a study of blood T cell repertoires in COVID-19. Produced via immunoSEQ multiplex PCR; TCRdb's table is partial and in-frame only. This table has 55,000 to 70,000 clones, 70% to 90% appearing once. Sequencing used peripheral blood. The receptors were gathered from a woman between 65 and 79 years old with active COVID-19.

V is TRBV10-3 and J is TRBJ2-2; possibly TRBD1 for D (6 bases). V lost 7 bases to trimming and J lost 4 bases, with 22 bases between them. The germline CDR1 and CDR2 sequences are ENHRY and SYGVKD. The CDR3 has 17 amino acids. The CDR3 DNA reads TGTGCCATCACGGATAGGACAGACACCCAACCCACCGGGGAGCTGTTTTTT. Its translation is CAITDRTDTQPTGELFF.

The chain links TRBV24-1 to TRBJ2-1, with 7 nucleotides matching TRBD1. With V trimmed by 5 bases and J by 10 bases, 13 bases remained unmatched. CDR3 length equals 15 residues. CDR1 is KGHDR and CDR2 is SFDVKD in the germline V gene. For the CDR3, the DNA is TGTGCCACCAGTGGTACAGGGGCCTCACCTCGGGAGCAGTTCTTC. Its translation: CATSGTGASPREQFF.